This T cell receptor (beta chain) was observed in a study of graft-versus-host responses after intestinal transplantation. For the study at large: Uniformly, recipients were administered anti-thymocyte globulin induction with subsequent tacrolimus and steroids for two to three years.

Trimming cost V 3 bases and J 0 bases, with 4 bases left between them. The CDR3 contains 13 residues. The V gene's germline CDR1 is SGDLS and CDR2 YYNGEE. Sequenced by immunoSEQ multiplex PCR; TCRdb stores in-frame clones only, minus some. Of over 80,000 clones in the sample, around 86% are singletons; the top ten hold roughly 1.4%. The receptor comes from a human patient who received an intestinal transplant, so some T cells may come from the graft donor. The sequenced sample was PBMCs, obtained 255 days after intestinal transplant. V usage is TRBV9 and J usage is TRBJ1-3; no reliable D call. The CDR3 DNA sequence: TGTGCCAGCAGCGCTCTCTCTGGAAACACCATATATTTT. Translated: CASSALSGNTIYF.